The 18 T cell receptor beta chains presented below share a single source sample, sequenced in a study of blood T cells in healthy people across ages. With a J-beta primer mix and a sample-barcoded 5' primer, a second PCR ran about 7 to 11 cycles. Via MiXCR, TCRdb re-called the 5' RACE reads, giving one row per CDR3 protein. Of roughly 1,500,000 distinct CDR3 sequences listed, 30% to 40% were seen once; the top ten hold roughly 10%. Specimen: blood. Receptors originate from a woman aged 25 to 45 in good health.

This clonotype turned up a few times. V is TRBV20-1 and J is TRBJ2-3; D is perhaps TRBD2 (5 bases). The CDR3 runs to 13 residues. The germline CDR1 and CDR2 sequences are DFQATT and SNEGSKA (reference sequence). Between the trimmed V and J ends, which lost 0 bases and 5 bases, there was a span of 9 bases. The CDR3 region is CSARDGLRDTQYF. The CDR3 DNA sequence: TGCAGTGCTAGAGATGGACTCCGAGATACGCAGTATTTT.

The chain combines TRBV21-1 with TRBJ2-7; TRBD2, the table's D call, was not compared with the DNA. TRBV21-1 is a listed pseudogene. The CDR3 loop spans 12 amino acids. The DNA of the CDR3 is TGTGCCAACACGGGAGGGAGCTACGAGCAGTACTTC. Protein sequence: CANTGGSYEQYF.

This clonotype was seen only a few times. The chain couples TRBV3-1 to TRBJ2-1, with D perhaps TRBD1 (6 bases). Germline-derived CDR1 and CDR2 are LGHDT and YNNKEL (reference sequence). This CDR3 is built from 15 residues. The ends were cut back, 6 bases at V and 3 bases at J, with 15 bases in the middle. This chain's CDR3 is CASRSEGVLYNEQFF. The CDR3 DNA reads TGTGCCAGCAGATCCGAGGGGGTTCTCTACAATGAGCAGTTCTTC.

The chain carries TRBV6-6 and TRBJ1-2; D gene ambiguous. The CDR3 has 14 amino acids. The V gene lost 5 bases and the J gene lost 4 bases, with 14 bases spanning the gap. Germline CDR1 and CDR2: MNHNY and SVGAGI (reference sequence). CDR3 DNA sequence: TGTGCCAGCAGTGATGTTAAGCGGGGCTATGGCTACACCTTC. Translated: CASSDVKRGYGYTF.

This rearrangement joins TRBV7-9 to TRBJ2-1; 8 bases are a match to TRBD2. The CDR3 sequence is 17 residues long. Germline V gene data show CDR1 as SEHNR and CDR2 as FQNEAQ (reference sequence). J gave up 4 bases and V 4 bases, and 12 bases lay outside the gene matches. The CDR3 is CASSSRLSGGHYNEQFF. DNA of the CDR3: TGTGCCAGCAGCTCCAGACTAAGCGGGGGCCATTACAATGAGCAGTTCTTC.

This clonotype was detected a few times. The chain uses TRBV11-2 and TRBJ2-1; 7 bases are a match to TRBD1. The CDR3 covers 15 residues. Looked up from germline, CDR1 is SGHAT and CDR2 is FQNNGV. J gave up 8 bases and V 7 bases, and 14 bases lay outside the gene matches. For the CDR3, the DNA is TGTGCCAGCACCCCCGGGAACAGGGGAAGGGATGAGCAGTTCTTC. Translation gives CASTPGNRGRDEQFF.

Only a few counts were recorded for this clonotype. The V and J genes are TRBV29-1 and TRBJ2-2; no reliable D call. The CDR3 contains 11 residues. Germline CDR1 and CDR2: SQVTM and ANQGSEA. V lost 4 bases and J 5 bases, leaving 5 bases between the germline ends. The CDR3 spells CSVVRTGELFF. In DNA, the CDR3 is TGCAGCGTTGTGCGGACCGGGGAGCTGTTTTTT.

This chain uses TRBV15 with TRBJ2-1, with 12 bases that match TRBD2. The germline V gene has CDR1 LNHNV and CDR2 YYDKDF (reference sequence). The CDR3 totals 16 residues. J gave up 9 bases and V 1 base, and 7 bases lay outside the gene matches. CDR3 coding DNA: TGTGCCACCAGCAGAGCTTCCCTAGCGGGAGGGTTTGAGCAGTTCTTC. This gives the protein CATSRASLAGGFEQFF.

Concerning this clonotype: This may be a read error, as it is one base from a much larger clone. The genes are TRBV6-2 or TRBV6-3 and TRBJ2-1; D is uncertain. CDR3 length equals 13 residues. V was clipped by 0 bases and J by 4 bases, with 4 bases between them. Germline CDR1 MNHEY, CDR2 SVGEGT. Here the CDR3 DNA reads TGTGCCAGCAGTTACTCGAGGTACAATGAGCAGTTCTTC. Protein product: CASSYSRYNEQFF.

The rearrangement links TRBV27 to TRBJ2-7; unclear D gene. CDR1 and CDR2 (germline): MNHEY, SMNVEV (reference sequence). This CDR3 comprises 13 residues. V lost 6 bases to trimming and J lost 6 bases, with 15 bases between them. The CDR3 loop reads CASSPKYPLEQYF. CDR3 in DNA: TGTGCCAGCAGCCCGAAATACCCACTCGAGCAGTACTTC.

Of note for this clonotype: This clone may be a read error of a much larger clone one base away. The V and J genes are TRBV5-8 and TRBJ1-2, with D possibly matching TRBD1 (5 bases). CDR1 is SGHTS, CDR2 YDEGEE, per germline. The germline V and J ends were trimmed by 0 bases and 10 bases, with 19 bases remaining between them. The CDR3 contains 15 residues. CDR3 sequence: CASSLAGTHPSDYTF. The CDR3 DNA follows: TGTGCCAGCAGCTTGGCAGGGACCCACCCTTCTGACTACACCTTC. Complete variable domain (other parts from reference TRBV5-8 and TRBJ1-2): EAGVTQSPTHLIKTRGQQATLRCSPISGHTSVYWYQQALGLGLQFLLWYDEGEERNRGNFPPRFSGRQFPNYSSELNVNALELEDSALYLCASSLAGTHPSDYTFGSGTRLTVV.

CDR3 in DNA: TGTGCCAGCAGTTGGGGAGGACAAGCGTTCTTC. It specifies CASSWGGQAFF. The chain uses TRBV12-3 or TRBV12-4 and TRBJ2-1, with a weak D call TRBD2 (6 bases). V was shortened by 4 bases and J by 15 bases, with 13 bases between the two germline ends. This CDR3 comprises 11 residues.

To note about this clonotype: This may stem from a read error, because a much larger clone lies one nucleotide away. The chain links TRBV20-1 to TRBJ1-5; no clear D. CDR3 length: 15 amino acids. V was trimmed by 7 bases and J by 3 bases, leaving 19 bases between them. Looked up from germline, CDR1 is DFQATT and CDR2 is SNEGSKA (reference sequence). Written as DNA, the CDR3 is TGCAGTGTAATGTCCCCAGGCCCGGACAATCAGCCCCAGCATTTT. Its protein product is CSVMSPGPDNQPQHF.

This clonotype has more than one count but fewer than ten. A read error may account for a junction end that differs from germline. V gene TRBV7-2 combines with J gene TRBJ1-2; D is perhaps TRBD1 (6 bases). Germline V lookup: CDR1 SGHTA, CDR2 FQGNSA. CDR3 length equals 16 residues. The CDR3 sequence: CVSSLETGLTTYGYTF. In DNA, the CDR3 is TGTGTCAGCAGCTTGGAGACAGGCCTAACGACCTATGGCTACACCTTC. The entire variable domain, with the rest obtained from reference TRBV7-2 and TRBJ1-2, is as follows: GAGVSQSPSNKVTEKGKDVELRCDPISGHTALYWYRQSLGQGLEFLIYFQGNSAPDKSGLPSDRFSAERTGGSVSTLTIQRTQQEDSAVYLCVSSLETGLTTYGYTFGSGTRLTVV.

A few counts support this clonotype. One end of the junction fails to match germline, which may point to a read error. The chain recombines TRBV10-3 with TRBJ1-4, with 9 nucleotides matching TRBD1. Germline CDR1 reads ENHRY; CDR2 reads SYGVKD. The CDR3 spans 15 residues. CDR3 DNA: TGTGCCATCAGTCAGTCCGGGACAGGGAATGAAAAACTGTTTTTT. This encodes CAISQSGTGNEKLFF.

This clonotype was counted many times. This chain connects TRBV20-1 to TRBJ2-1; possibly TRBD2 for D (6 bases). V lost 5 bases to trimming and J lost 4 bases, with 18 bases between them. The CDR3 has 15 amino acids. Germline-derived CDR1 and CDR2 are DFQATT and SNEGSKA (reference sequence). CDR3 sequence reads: CSAPRVAAAYNEQFF. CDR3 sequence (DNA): TGCAGTGCTCCCCGGGTAGCGGCTGCTTACAATGAGCAGTTCTTC.

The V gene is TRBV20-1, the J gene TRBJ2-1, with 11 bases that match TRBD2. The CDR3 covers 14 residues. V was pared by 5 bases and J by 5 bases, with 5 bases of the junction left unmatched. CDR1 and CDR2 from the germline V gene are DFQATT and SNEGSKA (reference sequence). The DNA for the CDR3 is TGCAGTGCTGCCCTGGGACTAGCGGACAATGAGCAGTTCTTC. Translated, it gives CSAALGLADNEQFF.

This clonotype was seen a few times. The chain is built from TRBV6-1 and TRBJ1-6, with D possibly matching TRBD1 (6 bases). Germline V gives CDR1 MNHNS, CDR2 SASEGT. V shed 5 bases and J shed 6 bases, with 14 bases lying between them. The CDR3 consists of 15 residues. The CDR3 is CASSPEGTTNSPLHF. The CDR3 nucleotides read TGTGCCAGCAGTCCCGAGGGGACAACTAATTCACCCCTCCACTTT.